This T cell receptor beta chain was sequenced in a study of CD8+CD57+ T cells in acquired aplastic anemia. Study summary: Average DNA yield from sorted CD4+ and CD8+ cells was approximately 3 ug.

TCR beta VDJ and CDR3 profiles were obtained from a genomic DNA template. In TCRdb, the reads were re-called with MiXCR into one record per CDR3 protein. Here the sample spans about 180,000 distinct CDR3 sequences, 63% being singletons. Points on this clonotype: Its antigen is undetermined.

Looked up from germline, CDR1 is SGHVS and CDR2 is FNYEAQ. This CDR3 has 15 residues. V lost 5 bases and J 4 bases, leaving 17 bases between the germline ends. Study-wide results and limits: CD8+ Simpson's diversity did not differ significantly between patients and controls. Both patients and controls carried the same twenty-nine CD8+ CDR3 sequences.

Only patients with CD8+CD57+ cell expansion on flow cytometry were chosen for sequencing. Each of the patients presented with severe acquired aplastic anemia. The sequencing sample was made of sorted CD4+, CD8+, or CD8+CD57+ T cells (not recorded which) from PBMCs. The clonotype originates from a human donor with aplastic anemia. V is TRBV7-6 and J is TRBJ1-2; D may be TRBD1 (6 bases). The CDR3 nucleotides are TGTGCCAGCAGCAAGCGGGGGGGCACAGGCTATGGCTACACCTTC. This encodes CASSKRGGTGYGYTF. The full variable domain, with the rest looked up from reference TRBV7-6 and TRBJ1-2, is GAGVSQSPRYKVTKRGQDVALRCDPISGHVSLYWYRQALGQGPEFLTYFNYEAQQDKSGLPNDRFSAERPEGSISTLTIQRTEQRDSAMYRCASSKRGGTGYGYTFGSGTRLTVV.